This T cell receptor (beta chain) originates from a study of blood T cell repertoires in COVID-19 (dated by TCRdb to 2018 to 2021). Study-wide context: Samples covering the acute and convalescent phases of COVID-19 were provided by collaborators in the United States, Italy and Spain. The material from the prospective study consisted of cDNA or gDNA derived from T cells, B-cell-depleted T cells, or PBMCs. Deeply sampled blood TCRbeta repertoires from subjects exposed to, actively infected with, or recovered from COVID-19 were included in the dataset. The repertoires were made available in a free public database intended to serve as a resource for research on the immune response to SARS-CoV-2. Samples came from the ongoing ImmuneRACE study (first 160 participants) plus 1,254 subjects from 6 global collaborators. Nearly every sample came with metadata listing a de-identified subject ID, COVID-19 status, age in years and sex. Where available, HLA class I and class II types were taken from metadata supplied by the sample provider and were not determined by assay-based typing.

This clone has just one count. The antigen this receptor binds is unknown. No base quality values were provided; no much bigger clone lies one nucleotide off. Results and caveats for the whole study, not just this receptor: The quantity of clinical and demographic metadata differed by source and by participant and was supplied without curation.

The CDR3 spans 16 residues, from the cysteine through the phenylalanine. Left in the record is the CDR3 DNA by itself, 48 bases read in frame from the first base. Between the V and J ends, shortened by 1 base and 0 bases respectively, the junction contains 9 bases. Based on the germline V gene (reference sequence), the CDR1 and CDR2 sequences are LGHDT and YNNKEL. Each collaborating institution followed its own protocols to collect whole blood in K2EDTA tubes. For TCRbeta analysis, collaborators shipped samples in one of three forms: frozen whole blood, isolated PBMCs, or DNA extracted from either of those sample types. The immunoSEQ Assay, a bias-controlled multiplex PCR, was used to amplify TCRbeta CDR3 regions from genomic DNA. As for the authors' bioinformatics: The number of nucleated cells in each sample was estimated from the amplification of reference gene primers within the assay. Sequence reads were collapsed and filtered to measure the absolute abundance of every unique TCRbeta CDR3 rearrangement. For each sample, productive Simpson clonality was calculated as the square root of Simpson's diversity index over productive rearrangements. Held by TCRdb, this immuneACCESS table contains in-frame sequences only and omits some clones. Under half of the omission traces to an unresolved V gene where checked; the cause of the rest is unknown. V, J and clone size derive from that table, while D and trimming were established from the DNA sequence. A total of about 260,000 clones appear in this sample, 70% to 90% of them only once. The ten largest clones add up to 3% to 4.5% of the sample.

The chain uses TRBV3-1 (or the pseudogene TRBV3-2) and TRBJ1-4, with no reliable assignment of the D segment. This TCR was recovered from a woman aged 40 to 50 with acute or convalescent COVID-19. Input material: peripheral blood. The CDR3 protein: CASSQAQNPTNEKLFF. The bases read TGTGCCAGCAGCCAAGCTCAGAATCCAACTAATGAAAAACTGTTTTTT.